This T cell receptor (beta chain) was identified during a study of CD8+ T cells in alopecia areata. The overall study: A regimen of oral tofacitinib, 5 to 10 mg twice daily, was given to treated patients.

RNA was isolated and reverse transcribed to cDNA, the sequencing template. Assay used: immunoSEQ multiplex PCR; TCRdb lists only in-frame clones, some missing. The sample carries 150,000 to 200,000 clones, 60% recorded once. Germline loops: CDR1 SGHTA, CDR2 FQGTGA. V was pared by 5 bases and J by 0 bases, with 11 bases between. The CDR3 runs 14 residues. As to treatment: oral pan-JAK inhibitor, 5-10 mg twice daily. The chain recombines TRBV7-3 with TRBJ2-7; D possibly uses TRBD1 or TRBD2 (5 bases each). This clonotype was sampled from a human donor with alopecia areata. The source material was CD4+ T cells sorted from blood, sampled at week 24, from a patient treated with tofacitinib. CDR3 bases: TGTGCCAGCAGCCCAAAGGGGAGCTCCTACGAGCAGTACTTC. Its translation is CASSPKGSSYEQYF.